This T cell receptor beta chain originates from a study of cytomegalovirus exposure and HLA in healthy donors. PCR primers comprised 60 Vbeta and 13 Jbeta primers. Profiling relied on immunoSEQ multiplex PCR, and the TCRdb table lists in-frame clones only, not all of them. The sample carries 150,000 or so clones, 60% to 85% recorded once. CDR3 length: 19 residues. CDR1 is SGHTA, CDR2 FQGTGA, per germline. The trim removed 3 bases at V and 4 bases at J, leaving 17 bases unmatched. Sequenced: PBMCs. This chain joins TRBV7-3 and TRBJ1-5; 8 bases fit TRBD1. This sequence was found in a female donor in good health and CMV-seronegative. CDR3 protein: CASSFWDPTGAYLNQPQHF. The CDR3, as DNA: TGTGCCAGCAGCTTTTGGGACCCGACAGGGGCCTACCTTAATCAGCCCCAGCATTTT.